These 3 T cell receptor beta chains were all obtained from the same sample, sequenced in a study of CD8 T cells in ankylosing spondylitis. TCRdb itself ran the 5' RACE reads through MiXCR, one entry per CDR3 protein. This sample yields hundreds of thousands of distinct CDR3 sequences, of which under 25% are seen a single time; about 3.7% belongs to the top ten. The sample consisted of blood, either unsorted or a sorted T cell fraction (not recorded which). Receptors were obtained from a female donor with ankylosing spondylitis or in good health (not recorded which).

The rearrangement joins TRBV20-1 to TRBJ2-2; D ambiguous. The CDR3 length is 14 residues. Trimming took off 1 base at V and 1 base at J, with 7 bases between the two ends. Germline V gene sequence: CDR1 DFQATT, CDR2 SNEGSKA (reference sequence). CDR3 sequence: CSARVSGNTGELFF. Here the CDR3 DNA reads TGCAGTGCTAGAGTCTCAGGGAACACCGGGGAGCTGTTTTTT.

This sequence joins TRBV5-1 and TRBJ1-2; tentatively, D is TRBD1 (5 bases). Trimming left V 0 bases short and J 4 bases short, with 13 bases between. The CDR3 extends over 15 amino acids. The germline V gene encodes CDR1 SGHRS and CDR2 YFSETQ. CDR3 bases: TGCGCCAGCAGCTTGGCCGAGGGGTCGGGCTATGGCTACACCTTC. Translated: CASSLAEGSGYGYTF.

This clonotype was counted ten times or more. The chain carries TRBV12-3 or TRBV12-4 and TRBJ1-2, with TRBD1 matching 7 bases. The CDR3 runs 12 residues. V was pared by 6 bases and J by 4 bases, with 2 bases of the junction left unmatched. The CDR3 loop is CASSRTGYGYTF. The DNA of the CDR3 is TGTGCCAGCAGCCGGACAGGCTATGGCTACACCTTC.